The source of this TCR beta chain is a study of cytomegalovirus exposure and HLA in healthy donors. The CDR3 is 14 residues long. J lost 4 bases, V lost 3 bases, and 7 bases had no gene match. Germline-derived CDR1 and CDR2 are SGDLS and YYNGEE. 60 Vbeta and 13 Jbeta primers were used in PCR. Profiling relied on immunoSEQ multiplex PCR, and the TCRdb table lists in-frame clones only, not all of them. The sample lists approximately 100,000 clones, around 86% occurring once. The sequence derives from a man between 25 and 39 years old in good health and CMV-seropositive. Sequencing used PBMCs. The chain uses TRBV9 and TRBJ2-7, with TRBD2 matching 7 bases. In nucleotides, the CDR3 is TGTGCCAGCAGCGAGAGCGGGATCGGTTACGAGCAGTACTTC. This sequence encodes CASSESGIGYEQYF.